A selection of T cell receptor beta chains follows, all from one sample in a study of blood T cells in healthy people across ages. TCRdb ran MiXCR on the 5' RACE reads and lists one entry per CDR3 protein. In the table there are more than 1,400,000 distinct CDR3 sequences, 42% of which are singletons. Specimen: blood. Receptors were obtained from a woman under 30 in good health. CDR3s include the opening cysteine and the closing phenylalanine or tryptophan. A D gene is named only where the DNA matches it firmly. The size field is filled for only some rows; it gives once, few, many or a size class.

NA | TRBJ1-2 | TRBV20-1 | NA | TGCAGTGCTAGAAGTATGCAGGGAAACTATGGCTACACCTTC | CSARSMQGNYGYTF
NA | TRBJ2-1 | TRBV20-1 | TRBD2 | TGCAGTGCGGTAAATAGCGGGGGCTCCTACAATGAGCAGTTCTTC | CSAVNSGGSYNEQFF
NA | TRBJ1-1 | TRBV20-1 | NA | TGCAGTGCTAGAGACAGCGCGAACACTGAAGCTTTCTTT | CSARDSANTEAFF
NA | TRBJ2-4 | TRBV3-1 | NA | TGTGCCAGCAGCCTCCCCGGGGGTGAAAACATTCAGTACTTC | CASSLPGGENIQYF
NA | TRBJ2-2 | TRBV5-5 | NA | TGTGCCAGCGAGGGCAGAACAGGGAGCGCCGGGGAGCTGTTTTTT | CASEGRTGSAGELFF
few | TRBJ2-7 | TRBV4-1 | TRBD1 | TGCGCCAGCAGCCAAGGGGACAGGGGGTACGAGCAGTACTTC | CASSQGDRGYEQYF
NA | TRBJ1-2 | TRBV12-3/TRBV12-4 | TRBD1 | TGTGCCAGCCGAACAGGGGGCCCTAACTATGGCTACACCTTC | CASRTGGPNYGYTF
NA | TRBJ1-2 | TRBV5-1 | NA | TGCGCCAGCAGCTTGTTCTCCCTAAACTATGGCTACACCTTC | CASSLFSLNYGYTF
NA | TRBJ2-7 | TRBV15 | NA | TGTGCCACCAGCAGAGAAAGGGGTTACGAGCAGTACTTC | CATSRERGYEQYF
few | TRBJ2-1 | TRBV7-2 | TRBD2 | TGTGCCAGCAGCTTAGAGGGGCGGGGGAACAATGAGCAGTTCTTC | CASSLEGRGNNEQFF
NA | TRBJ2-7 | TRBV21-1 | NA | TGTGCCATGTCGAAAGCCGGGACTAGCGGGAAGTATCAAAGCGAGCAGTACTTC | CAMSKAGTSGKYQSEQYF
NA | TRBJ2-5 | TRBV11-2 | NA | TGTGCCAGCAGCCCAGGACCTAGGATTGAAGAGACCCAGTACTTC | CASSPGPRIEETQYF
few | TRBJ2-5 | TRBV5-6 | NA | TGTGCCAGCAGCTTGATCGCGGAGACCCAGTACTTC | CASSLIAETQYF
NA | TRBJ1-5 | TRBV12-3/TRBV12-4 | NA | TGTGCCAGCATCCCTACAGGCGGGGGGTTGGGCAATCAGCCCCAGCATTTT | CASIPTGGGLGNQPQHF
NA | TRBJ2-2 | TRBV20-1 | TRBD1 | TGCAGTGCCTCATATTACAGGGGTCCCGGGGAGCTGTTTTTT | CSASYYRGPGELFF
few | TRBJ2-5 | TRBV3-1 | TRBD2 | TGTGCCAGCAGCCAGCCCACTAGCGGCCGAGAGACCCAGTACTTC | CASSQPTSGRETQYF
NA | TRBJ1-2 | TRBV2 | TRBD1 | TGTGCCAATAAGACAGGGAACTATGGCTACACCTTC | CANKTGNYGYTF
NA | TRBJ2-1 | TRBV7-2 | NA | TGTGCCAGCAGCCGAAAACCCGACGGACTTCAAGAAAATGAGCAGTTCTTC | CASSRKPDGLQENEQFF
NA | TRBJ1-2 | TRBV6-1 | NA | TGTGCCAGTCTGGAGGATCCTAACTATGGCTACACCTTC | CASLEDPNYGYTF
NA | TRBJ1-2 | TRBV6-6 | TRBD1 | TGTGCCAGCAGCTCCTCCGGGACAGGGGATAACTATGGCTACACCTTC | CASSSSGTGDNYGYTF
few | TRBJ1-1 | TRBV12-3/TRBV12-4 | TRBD1 | TGTGCCAGCAGTTTCCGGACAGGGCCGAACACTGAAGCTTTCTTT | CASSFRTGPNTEAFF
few | TRBJ2-1 | TRBV20-1 | TRBD2 | TGCAGTATAAGAGGTACCAGCGGGGTAGATGAGCAGTTCTTC | CSIRGTSGVDEQFF
few | TRBJ2-5 | TRBV6-5 | NA | TGTGCCAGCAGTGTTGGGACGGCCAGGGTGGAGGAGCAGTACTTC | CASSVGTARVEEQYF
NA | TRBJ1-1 | TRBV2 | NA | TGTGCCAGCAGGACGGGACCCCCGAACACTGAAGCTTTCTTT | CASRTGPPNTEAFF
few | TRBJ2-7 | TRBV6-1 | NA | TGTGCCAGCAACCTTCGCGGAGCCTACGAGCAGTACTTC | CASNLRGAYEQYF
NA | TRBJ2-3 | TRBV6-1 | NA | TGTGCCAGCAGTGGAAGGGACCAGAGCACAGATACGCAGTATTTT | CASSGRDQSTDTQYF
NA | TRBJ1-1 | TRBV7-2 | NA | TGTGCCAGCAGTTTACCCCCTGGAGCTTTCTTT | CASSLPPGAFF
NA | TRBJ2-7 | TRBV6-2/TRBV6-3 | NA | TGTGCCAGCATGGCGGATTACAATGAGCAGTACTTC | CASMADYNEQYF
NA | TRBJ2-3 | TRBV27 | NA | TGTGCCAGCAAGACGAGGGGAGCAGATACGCAGTATTTT | CASKTRGADTQYF
NA | TRBJ2-1 | TRBV20-1 | NA | TGCAGTGTTAGAGATTTGGCAGGGGCCACCTACAATGAGCAGTTCTTC | CSVRDLAGATYNEQFF
few | TRBJ2-5 | TRBV6-6 | NA | TGTGCCAGCAGTTACGATCCAACCCCCTCGGAGACCCAGTACTTC | CASSYDPTPSETQYF
NA | TRBJ2-7 | TRBV6-5 | NA | TGTGCCAGCAGTCAAAATCAGGACAGCTCCTACGAGCAGTACTTC | CASSQNQDSSYEQYF
NA | TRBJ2-4 | TRBV21-1 | NA | TGTGCCAGCAGCAAAGTGGGCAGGGGGCGCGGAAATCCACCAATAGCCAAAAACATTCAGTACTTC | CASSKVGRGRGNPPIAKNIQYF
few | TRBJ2-7 | TRBV19 | TRBD1 | TGTGCCAGTAACCCCGGGACAGGGTACTACGAGCAGTACTTC | CASNPGTGYYEQYF
NA | TRBJ2-7 | TRBV13 | NA | TGTGCCAGCAGCTTAGGGGAAACCAATGAGCAGTACTTC | CASSLGETNEQYF
NA | TRBJ2-3 | TRBV2 | TRBD2 | TGTGCCAGCAGTGAACTAGCTAGCGGGGGATACACAGATACGCAGTATTTT | CASSELASGGYTDTQYF
once | TRBJ2-3 | TRBV3-1 | NA | TGTGCCAGCAGCCAAGAATGGCGGGACACAGATACGCAGTATTTT | CASSQEWRDTDTQYF
NA | TRBJ1-1 | TRBV4-1 | TRBD1 | TGCGCCAGCAGCCACCCAGCCAGGTGGGGACAGAAAGTCAAAGCTTTCTTT | CASSHPARWGQKVKAFF
NA | TRBJ2-1 | TRBV20-1 | TRBD2 | TGCAGTGCCACACGACTAGCGGGAGTCACATTCGAGCAGTTCTTC | CSATRLAGVTFEQFF
few | TRBJ2-7 | TRBV6-6 | NA | TGTGCCAGCAGTTACCCAGAGGCGACCGTAGGCTACGAGCAGTACTTC | CASSYPEATVGYEQYF
NA | TRBJ2-3 | TRBV7-9 | TRBD2 | TGTGCCAGCAGCACTAGCGGGAGGAAGGCAGATACGCAGTATTTT | CASSTSGRKADTQYF
NA | TRBJ2-7 | TRBV6-6 | NA | TGTGCCAGCAGTTCCCCCCGCGTCTCCTACGAGCAGTACTTC | CASSSPRVSYEQYF
NA | TRBJ2-7 | TRBV12-3/TRBV12-4 | NA | TGTGCCAGCAGTTTTAACGGTCGCTACGAGCAGTACTTC | CASSFNGRYEQYF
few | TRBJ1-1 | TRBV12-3/TRBV12-4 | NA | TGTGCCAGCAGTCCCTCGAGGAGGGGTAACACTGAAGCTTTCTTT | CASSPSRRGNTEAFF
few | TRBJ1-5 | TRBV20-1 | NA | TGCAGTGCTAGTGGTCCAGTTGGCCATCAGCCCCAGCATTTT | CSASGPVGHQPQHF
NA | TRBJ2-3 | TRBV12-5 | NA | TGTGCTAGTGGTTTCTACACAGATACGCAGTATTTT | CASGFYTDTQYF
NA | TRBJ2-1 | TRBV12-3/TRBV12-4 | NA | TGTGCCAGCAGTTTTCCTAGTGGCTCCATCCCACTCTACAATGAGCAGTTCTTC | CASSFPSGSIPLYNEQFF
few | TRBJ2-1 | TRBV2 | NA | TGTGCCAGCTTGATCGGGCAAAACAATGAGCAGTTCTTC | CASLIGQNNEQFF
NA | TRBJ2-7 | TRBV27 | NA | TGTGCCAGCAGTCCTCGAAGGGTTGGGGGCGAGCAGTACTTC | CASSPRRVGGEQYF
few | TRBJ1-5 | TRBV12-3/TRBV12-4 | NA | TGTGCCAGCAGATCGGACAGTAGCAATCAGCCCCAGCATTTT | CASRSDSSNQPQHF
NA | TRBJ2-5 | TRBV18 | NA | TGTGCCAGCTCACCACCGAGGGGCCACCTGTACCAAGAGACCCAGTACTTC | CASSPPRGHLYQETQYF
NA | TRBJ2-3 | TRBV18 | NA | TGTGCCAGCTCACCACTCGGGACACCATTACTTTTCACAGATACGCAGTATTTT | CASSPLGTPLLFTDTQYF
many | TRBJ1-2 | TRBV7-9 | NA | TGTGCCAGCAGCTCGGATGTTGGATTCTGGGACTATGGCTACACCTTC | CASSSDVGFWDYGYTF
NA | TRBJ1-2 | TRBV20-1 | NA | TGCAGTGCTAGAGACGTACAGGAAGGCGGCTACACCTTC | CSARDVQEGGYTF
NA | TRBJ2-3 | TRBV9 | TRBD2 | TGTACCAGCAGCGTAGGGATAGCGGGGACAGATACGCAGTATTTT | CTSSVGIAGTDTQYF
many | TRBJ2-5 | TRBV7-9 | NA | TGTGCCAGCAGCTCCGGACAGCTACAAGAGACCCAGTACTTC | CASSSGQLQETQYF
once | TRBJ2-7 | TRBV4-1 | TRBD2 | TGCGCCAGCAGCTTCGCCCCTAGCGGGATAGGTAATGAGCAGTACTTC | CASSFAPSGIGNEQYF
few | TRBJ1-1 | TRBV12-3/TRBV12-4 | NA | TGTGCCAGCAACTTCCTCGGGAGGAACACTGAAGCTTTCTTT | CASNFLGRNTEAFF
NA | TRBJ1-1 | TRBV27 | TRBD1 | TGTGCCAGCAATGCCCAGGGGGGGGCCAGGACTGAAGCTTTCTTT | CASNAQGGARTEAFF